This is a list of T cell receptor beta chains from one sample in a study of early T cells in non-severe SARS-CoV-2 infection. TCRdb fed the 5' RACE reads into MiXCR, producing one record per CDR3 protein. Here the sample spans 70,000 to 90,000 distinct CDR3 sequences, more than 13% being singletons. Source material: whole blood. These receptors were taken from an adult who was a healthcare worker with PCR-confirmed SARS-CoV-2 infection or an uninfected control (not recorded which). The CDR3 runs from the conserved cysteine through the conserved F or W. Each record gives: clone size, V gene, D gene, J gene, CDR3 DNA, CDR3 protein. The D gene is left open where the match is weak. Size is omitted from some rows. Given values are once, few, many or a class for expanded clones.

few	TRBV4-1	.	TRBJ2-7	TGCGCCAGCAGCCAAGTTTCGGGGCTTAACTACGAGCAGTACTTC	CASSQVSGLNYEQYF
few	TRBV7-3	.	TRBJ2-1	TGTGCCAGCAGCTTAAATCCGGGAGTAGGGTACAATGAGCAGTTCTTC	CASSLNPGVGYNEQFF
few	TRBV7-2	TRBD2	TRBJ2-1	TGTGCCAGCAGCCCGGGACTAGGGGGGTACAATGAGCAGTTCTTC	CASSPGLGGYNEQFF
.	TRBV5-4	.	TRBJ1-1	TGTGCCAGCAGCTTGTTGCCAGGGACCCCTCCACGCGCTTTCTTT	CASSLLPGTPPRAFF
many	TRBV12-3/TRBV12-4	.	TRBJ2-1	TGTGCCAGCAGTTTCCGGGCCGAGCAGTTCTTC	CASSFRAEQFF
.	TRBV7-2	.	TRBJ2-3	TGTGCCAGCAGCCGGAGGGCCGACACAGATACGCAGTATTTT	CASSRRADTDTQYF
.	TRBV2	.	TRBJ2-7	TGTGCCAGCAAAGGGTCAGGGTCGGAGCAGTACTTC	CASKGSGSEQYF
.	TRBV20-1	TRBD1	TRBJ2-7	TGCAGTGCTTTCTTGACAGGGGTCGAGCAGTACTTC	CSAFLTGVEQYF
.	TRBV24-1	TRBD2	TRBJ2-1	TGTGCCACCAGTGATGTGAAGCGGGAGTTTCTCAATGAGCAGTTCTTC	CATSDVKREFLNEQFF
few	TRBV4-1	.	TRBJ1-1	TGCGCCAGCAGCCAGATAGGTTGGGACACTGAAGCTTTCTTT	CASSQIGWDTEAFF
.	TRBV20-1	.	TRBJ2-1	TGCAGTGCACCGACTACCCGTTCTTCCTACAATGAGCAGTTCTTC	CSAPTTRSSYNEQFF